This TCR beta chain was sequenced for a study of Graves' ophthalmopathy and Graves' hyperthyroidism. Trimming took off 0 bases at V and 2 bases at J, with 18 bases between the two ends. The CDR3 consists of 18 residues. From germline, CDR1 is SGHRS and CDR2 YFSETQ. The authors amplified TCR beta CDR3 regions from RNA transcripts. An opening RT-PCR round employed HTBI primers and preceded a second-round multiplex PCR. TCRdb redid the calling of the multiplex PCR reads with MiXCR, one entry per CDR3 protein. This sample has about 370,000 distinct CDR3 sequences, with about a sixth found just once. This clonotype was seen many times.

The sequence was collected from a woman aged 18-29 years with Graves' ophthalmopathy. Sample: peripheral blood. The chain recombines TRBV5-1 with TRBJ1-5, with a weak D call TRBD1 (6 bases). CDR3 residues: CASSLARQASERNQPQHF. The CDR3 nucleotides read TGCGCCAGCAGCTTGGCCAGACAGGCCTCGGAGCGCAATCAGCCCCAGCATTTT.